Listed below are T cell receptor beta chains from one sample, sequenced in a study of blood T cell repertoires in COVID-19. Assay used: immunoSEQ multiplex PCR; TCRdb lists only in-frame clones, some missing. Among about 300,000 clones, more than 70% were seen once, and the ten largest hold 5.5% to 8.5%. The sample was peripheral blood. All receptors come from a woman between 25 and 40 years old who had recovered from COVID-19. Each CDR3 is given with its conserved first and last residue. A D gene is named only where the DNA matches it firmly. The size of a clone is reported for some rows only, either as once, few or many, or as a class for expanded clones.

v_gene: TRBV11-2
abundance: -
d_gene: -
j_gene: TRBJ2-2
CDR3nt: TGTGCCAGCAGCTTTGGATTCAGGGGTGAAGCCGGGGAGCTGTTTTTT
CDR3aa: CASSFGFRGEAGELFF

v_gene: TRBV19
abundance: -
d_gene: -
j_gene: TRBJ2-7
CDR3nt: TGTGCCAGTAGTATAGACCGAGACAGCCACGAGCAGTACTTC
CDR3aa: CASSIDRDSHEQYF

v_gene: TRBV6-2/TRBV6-3
abundance: -
d_gene: TRBD2
j_gene: TRBJ2-1
CDR3nt: TGTGCCAGCAGCCGTACACTAGCGGAGTACAATGAGCAGTTCTTC
CDR3aa: CASSRTLAEYNEQFF

v_gene: TRBV10-3
abundance: -
d_gene: TRBD2
j_gene: TRBJ2-1
CDR3nt: TGTGCCATCAGTGAGGGTTTTTCCAGCGGGAGCTCCTACAATGAGCAGTTCTTC
CDR3aa: CAISEGFSSGSSYNEQFF

v_gene: TRBV2
abundance: -
d_gene: TRBD1
j_gene: TRBJ2-2
CDR3nt: TGTGCCAGCAGTATCCGGGACAGGCGAAACACCGGGGAGCTGTTTTTT
CDR3aa: CASSIRDRRNTGELFF

v_gene: TRBV4-3
abundance: -
d_gene: -
j_gene: TRBJ2-7
CDR3nt: TGCGCCAGCAGCCAAGAACCAGGGCTAACTTCCAACGAGCAGTACTTC
CDR3aa: CASSQEPGLTSNEQYF

v_gene: TRBV7-2
abundance: few
d_gene: TRBD2
j_gene: TRBJ2-7
CDR3nt: TGTGCCAGCAGCCCCTTAGCGGGGTCCAACTACGAGCAGTACTTC
CDR3aa: CASSPLAGSNYEQYF

v_gene: TRBV6-4
abundance: -
d_gene: -
j_gene: TRBJ2-1
CDR3nt: TGTGCCAGCAGTGAAACGGTCTCACCCTACAATGAGCAGTTCTTC
CDR3aa: CASSETVSPYNEQFF

v_gene: TRBV3-1/TRBV3-2
abundance: -
d_gene: -
j_gene: TRBJ2-1
CDR3nt: TGTGCCAGCAGCCAAGAGGGGGGGCCCCCCCCGTACAATGAGCAGTTCTTC
CDR3aa: CASSQEGGPPPYNEQFF

v_gene: TRBV5-6
abundance: -
d_gene: -
j_gene: TRBJ1-1
CDR3nt: TGTGCCAGCAGCTTGGGTCCCATGAACACTGAAGCTTTCTTT
CDR3aa: CASSLGPMNTEAFF